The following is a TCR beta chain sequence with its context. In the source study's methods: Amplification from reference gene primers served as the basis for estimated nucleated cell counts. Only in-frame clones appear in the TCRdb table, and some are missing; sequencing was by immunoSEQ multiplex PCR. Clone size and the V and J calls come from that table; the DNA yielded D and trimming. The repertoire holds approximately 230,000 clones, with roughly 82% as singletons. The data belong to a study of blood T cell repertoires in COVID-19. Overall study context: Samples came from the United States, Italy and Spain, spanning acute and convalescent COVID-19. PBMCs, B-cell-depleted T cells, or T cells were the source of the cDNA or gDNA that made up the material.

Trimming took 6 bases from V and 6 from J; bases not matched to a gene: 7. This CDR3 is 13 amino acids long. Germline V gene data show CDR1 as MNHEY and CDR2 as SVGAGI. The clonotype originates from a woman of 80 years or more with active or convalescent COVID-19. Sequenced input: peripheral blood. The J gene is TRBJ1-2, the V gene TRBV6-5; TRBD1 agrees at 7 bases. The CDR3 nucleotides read TGTGCCAGCAGAACTGACAGGGTCAATGGCTACACCTTC. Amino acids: CASRTDRVNGYTF.